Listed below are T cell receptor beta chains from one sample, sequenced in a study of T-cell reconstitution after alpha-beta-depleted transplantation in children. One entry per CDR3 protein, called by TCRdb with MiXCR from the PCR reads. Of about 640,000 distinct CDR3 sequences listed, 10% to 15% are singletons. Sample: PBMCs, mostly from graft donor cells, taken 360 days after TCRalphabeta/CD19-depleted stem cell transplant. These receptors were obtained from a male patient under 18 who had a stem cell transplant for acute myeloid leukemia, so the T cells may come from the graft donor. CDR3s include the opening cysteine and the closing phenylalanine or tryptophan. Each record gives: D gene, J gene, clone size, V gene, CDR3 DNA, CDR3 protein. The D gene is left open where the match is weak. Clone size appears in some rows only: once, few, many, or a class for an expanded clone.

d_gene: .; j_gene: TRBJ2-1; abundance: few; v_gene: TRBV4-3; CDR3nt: TGCGCCAGCAGCCAAGGATCCCCAGGCTCCTACAATGAGCAGTTCTTC; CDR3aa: CASSQGSPGSYNEQFF
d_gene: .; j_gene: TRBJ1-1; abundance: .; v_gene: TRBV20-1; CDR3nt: TGCAGTGCTGGATTAACAGGGTTCGGCACTGAAGCTTTCTTT; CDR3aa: CSAGLTGFGTEAFF
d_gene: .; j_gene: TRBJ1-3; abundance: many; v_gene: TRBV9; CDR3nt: TGTGCCAGCAGCCTGAGTCGGAGCTCTGGAAACACCATATATTTT; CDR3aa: CASSLSRSSGNTIYF
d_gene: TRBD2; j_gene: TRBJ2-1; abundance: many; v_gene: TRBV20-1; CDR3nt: TGCAGTGCTAGAGGGATTAGCGGGAGCAACTACAATGAGCAGTTCTTC; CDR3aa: CSARGISGSNYNEQFF
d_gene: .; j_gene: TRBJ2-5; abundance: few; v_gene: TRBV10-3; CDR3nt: TGTGCCATCAGTGAATGGGCAGGTCAAGAGACCCAGTACTTC; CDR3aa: CAISEWAGQETQYF
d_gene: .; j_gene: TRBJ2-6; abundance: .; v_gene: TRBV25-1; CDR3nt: TGTGCCAGCAGTGACTGGGATTCTGGGGCCAACGTCCTGACTTTC; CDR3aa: CASSDWDSGANVLTF
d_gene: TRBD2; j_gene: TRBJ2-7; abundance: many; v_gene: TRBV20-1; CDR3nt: TGCAGTGCTCCCGTACTAGCGGGAGGCGGCGAGCAGTACTTC; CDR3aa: CSAPVLAGGGEQYF
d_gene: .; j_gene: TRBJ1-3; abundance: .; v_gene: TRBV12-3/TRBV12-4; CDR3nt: TGTGCCAGCAGTTTCCCCACCGTTGGAAACACCATATATTTT; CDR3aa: CASSFPTVGNTIYF
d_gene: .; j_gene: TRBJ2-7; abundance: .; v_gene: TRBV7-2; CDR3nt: TGTGCCAGCAGCTTAGCTACGGGGTCCCCCTACGAGCAGTACTTC; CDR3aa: CASSLATGSPYEQYF
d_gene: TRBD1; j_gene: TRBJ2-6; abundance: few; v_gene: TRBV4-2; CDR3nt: TGTGCCAGCAGCCCCGGGACAGGGGGCCTCGGTGGGGCCAACGTCCTGACTTTC; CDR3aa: CASSPGTGGLGGANVLTF
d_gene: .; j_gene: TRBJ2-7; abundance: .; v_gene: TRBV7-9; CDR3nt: TGTGCCAGCAGCTCCCCCTTGGTGGGTCTAAATGGCGAGCAGTACTTC; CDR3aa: CASSSPLVGLNGEQYF
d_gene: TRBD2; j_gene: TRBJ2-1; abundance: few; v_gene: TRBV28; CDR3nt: TGTGCCAGACGATTAGCGGGAGGGCCGTACAATGAGCAGTTCTTC; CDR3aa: CARRLAGGPYNEQFF
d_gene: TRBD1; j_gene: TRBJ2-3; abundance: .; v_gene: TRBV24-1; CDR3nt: TGTGCCACCAGTGATCACCGACAGGGTCGAGCAGATACGCAGTATTTT; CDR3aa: CATSDHRQGRADTQYF
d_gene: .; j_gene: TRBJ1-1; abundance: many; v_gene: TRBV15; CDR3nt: TGTGCCACCAGCAGAGATTTTGGGGAGAAGAACACTGAAGCTTTCTTT; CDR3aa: CATSRDFGEKNTEAFF
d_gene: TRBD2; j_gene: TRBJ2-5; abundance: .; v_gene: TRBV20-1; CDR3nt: TGCAGTGCTAGACCCGGACTAGCGGTTCAAGAGACCCAGTACTTC; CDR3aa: CSARPGLAVQETQYF
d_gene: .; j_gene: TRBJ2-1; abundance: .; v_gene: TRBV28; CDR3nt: TGTGCCAGCAGTTTTGAGGGCCTCGATGAGCAGTTCTTC; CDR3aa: CASSFEGLDEQFF
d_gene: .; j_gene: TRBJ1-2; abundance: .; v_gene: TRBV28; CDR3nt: TGTGCCAGCGGGATGAGGACGGCCTATGGCTACACCTTC; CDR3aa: CASGMRTAYGYTF
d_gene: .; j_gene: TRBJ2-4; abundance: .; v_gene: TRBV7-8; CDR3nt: TGTGCCAGCAGCCAACGAGGGGGAAGCAAAAACATTCAGTACTTC; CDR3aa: CASSQRGGSKNIQYF
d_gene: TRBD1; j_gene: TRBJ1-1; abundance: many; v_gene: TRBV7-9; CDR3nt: TGTGCCAGCAGCTTCAGGACAGGGAACACTGAAGCTTTCTTT; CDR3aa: CASSFRTGNTEAFF
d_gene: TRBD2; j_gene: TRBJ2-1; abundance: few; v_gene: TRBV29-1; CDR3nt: TGCAGCGTACGACCGGGACTAGCGATAAATGAGCAGTTCTTC; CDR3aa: CSVRPGLAINEQFF
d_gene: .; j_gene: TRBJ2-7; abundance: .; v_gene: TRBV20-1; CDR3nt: TGCAGTGCTAGACGGGGACTCGAGCAGTACTTC; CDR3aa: CSARRGLEQYF
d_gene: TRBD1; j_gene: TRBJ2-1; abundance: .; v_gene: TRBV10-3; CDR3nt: TGTGCCATCAGTGGGGACAGGGTCTACAATGAGCAGTTCTTC; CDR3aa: CAISGDRVYNEQFF
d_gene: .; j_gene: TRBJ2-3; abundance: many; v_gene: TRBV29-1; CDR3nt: TGCAGCGTCCCCCTGGTCGCTAGCACAGATACGCAGTATTTT; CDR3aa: CSVPLVASTDTQYF
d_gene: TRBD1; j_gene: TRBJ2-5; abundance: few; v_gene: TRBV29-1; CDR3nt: TGCAGCGTTGAATGGGGACAGGGGTTGGAGACCCAGTACTTC; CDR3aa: CSVEWGQGLETQYF
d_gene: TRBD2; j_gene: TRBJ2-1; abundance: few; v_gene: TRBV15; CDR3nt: TGTGCCACCAGCAGAGAACGACAGGCCGGACTAGCGGGGTCCAGCTCCTACAATGAGCAGTTCTTC; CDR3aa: CATSRERQAGLAGSSSYNEQFF
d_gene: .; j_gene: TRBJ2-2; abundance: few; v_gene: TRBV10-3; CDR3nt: TGTGCCATCAGGGGTAGCACGAACACCGGGGAGCTGTTTTTT; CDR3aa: CAIRGSTNTGELFF
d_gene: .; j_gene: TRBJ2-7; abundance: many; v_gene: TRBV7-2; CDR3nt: TGTGCCAGCAGCCCCTACAGGAAGGCAATCTACGAGCAGTACTTC; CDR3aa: CASSPYRKAIYEQYF
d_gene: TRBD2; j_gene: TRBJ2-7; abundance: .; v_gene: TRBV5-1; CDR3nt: TGCGCCAGCAACCGCGCGGGGGGCTACGAGCAGTACTTC; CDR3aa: CASNRAGGYEQYF
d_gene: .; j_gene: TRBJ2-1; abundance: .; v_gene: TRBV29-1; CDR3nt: TGCAGCGTTGCCCGCCGCGTAGGGAACTACAATGAGCAGTTCTTC; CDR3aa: CSVARRVGNYNEQFF
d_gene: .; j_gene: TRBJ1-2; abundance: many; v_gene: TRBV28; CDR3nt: TGTGCCAGCAGTTTAGAGGGAACAGGGATCCGGCTCTATGGCTACACCTTC; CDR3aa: CASSLEGTGIRLYGYTF
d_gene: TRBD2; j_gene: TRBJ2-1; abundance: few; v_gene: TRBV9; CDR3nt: TGTGCCAGCAGCGCCAGCGGGAGTTTCCACAATGAGCAGTTCTTC; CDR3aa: CASSASGSFHNEQFF
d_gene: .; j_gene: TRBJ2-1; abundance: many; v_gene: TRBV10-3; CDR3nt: TGTGCCAGCTCTCAAACAGGGAATGAGCAGTTCTTC; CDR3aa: CASSQTGNEQFF
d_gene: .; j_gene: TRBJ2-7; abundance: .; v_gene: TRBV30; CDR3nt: TGTGCCTGGAACAAGGGACGCCAGATCGGGAGTCAGGACGAGCAGTACTTC; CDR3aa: CAWNKGRQIGSQDEQYF
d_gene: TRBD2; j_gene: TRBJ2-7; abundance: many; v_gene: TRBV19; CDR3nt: TGTGCCAGTAGCCCCGGGGGGGTAGCGGGAGTCGCCGAGCAGTACTTC; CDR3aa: CASSPGGVAGVAEQYF
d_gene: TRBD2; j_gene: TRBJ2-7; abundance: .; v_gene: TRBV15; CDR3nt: TGTGCCACCAGCAGAGGGGCGGGAGTTCCCCACGAGCAGTACTTC; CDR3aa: CATSRGAGVPHEQYF